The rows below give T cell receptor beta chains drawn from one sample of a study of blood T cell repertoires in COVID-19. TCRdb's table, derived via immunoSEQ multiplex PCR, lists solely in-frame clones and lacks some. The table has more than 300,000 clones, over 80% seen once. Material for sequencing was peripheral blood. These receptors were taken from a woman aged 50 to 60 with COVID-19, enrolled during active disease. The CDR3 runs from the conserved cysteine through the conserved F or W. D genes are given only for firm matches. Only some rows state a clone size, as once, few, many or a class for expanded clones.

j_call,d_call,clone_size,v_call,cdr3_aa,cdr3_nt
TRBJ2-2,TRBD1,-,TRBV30,CAWSLGWDRRSRGELFF,TGTGCCTGGAGTCTTGGATGGGACAGGCGTTCTCGCGGGGAGCTGTTTTTT
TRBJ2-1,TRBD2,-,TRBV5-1,CASSLAAGVGYNEQFF,TGCGCCAGCAGCTTGGCGGCGGGAGTAGGCTACAATGAGCAGTTCTTC
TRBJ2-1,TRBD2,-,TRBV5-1,CASSSYPGLAGPSSYNEQFF,TGCGCCAGCAGCTCGTACCCGGGACTAGCGGGTCCGAGCTCCTACAATGAGCAGTTCTTC
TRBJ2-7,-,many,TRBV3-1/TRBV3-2,CASSQAILGRGSYEQYF,TGTGCCAGCAGCCAAGCGATTTTGGGCCGCGGGTCCTACGAGCAGTACTTC
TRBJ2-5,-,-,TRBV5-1,CASRNGQGGETQYF,TGCGCCAGCAGGAATGGGCAGGGCGGAGAGACCCAGTACTTC
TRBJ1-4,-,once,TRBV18,CASSQNGGANEKLFF,TGTGCCAGCTCACAGAACGGGGGAGCTAATGAAAAACTGTTTTTT
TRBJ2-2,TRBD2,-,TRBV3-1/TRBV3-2,CASSEGTSGTRRKLFF,TGTGCCAGCAGCGAAGGGACTAGCGGGACCCGTCGGAAGCTGTTTTTT
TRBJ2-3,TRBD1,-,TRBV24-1,CATSDSGQGVADTQYF,TGTGCCACCAGTGACTCGGGACAGGGGGTAGCAGATACGCAGTATTTT
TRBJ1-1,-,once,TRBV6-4,CASREAGSTEAFF,TGTGCCAGCAGGGAAGCGGGTAGCACTGAAGCTTTCTTT
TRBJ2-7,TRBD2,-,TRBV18,CASSPPGLAFHEQYF,TGTGCCAGCTCACCTCCGGGACTAGCTTTCCACGAGCAGTACTTC
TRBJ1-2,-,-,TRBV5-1,CASSLTDGRGWGYTF,TGCGCCAGCAGCTTGACCGACGGCAGGGGCTGGGGCTACACCTTC
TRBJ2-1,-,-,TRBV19,CASTPAVRGYYNEQFF,TGTGCCAGTACTCCGGCGGTTCGGGGTTACTACAATGAGCAGTTCTTC
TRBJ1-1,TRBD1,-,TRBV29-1,CSVRRQGLNTEAFF,TGCAGCGTCCGCAGACAGGGGTTGAACACTGAAGCTTTCTTT
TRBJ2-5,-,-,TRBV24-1,CATSDRAETQYF,TGTGCCACCAGTGACAGGGCAGAGACCCAGTACTTC
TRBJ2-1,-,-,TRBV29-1,CSVWTASYNEQFF,TGCAGCGTCTGGACAGCGAGCTACAATGAGCAGTTCTTC
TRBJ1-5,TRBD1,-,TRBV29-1,CSVAGTGTKQPQHF,TGCAGCGTTGCCGGGACAGGGACCAAGCAGCCCCAGCATTTT
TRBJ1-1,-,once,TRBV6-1,CASSEIRGTEAFF,TGTGCCAGCAGTGAAATCCGGGGCACTGAAGCTTTCTTT
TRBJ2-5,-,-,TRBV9,CASSVSGLSGETQYF,TGTGCCAGCAGCGTCTCTGGGCTATCTGGGGAGACCCAGTACTTC
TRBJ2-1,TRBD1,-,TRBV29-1,CSVGEGQGENEQFF,TGCAGCGTTGGTGAGGGACAGGGCGAAAATGAGCAGTTCTTC
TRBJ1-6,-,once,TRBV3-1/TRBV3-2,CASSQTGLSPLHF,TGTGCCAGCAGCCAAACGGGACTATCACCCCTCCACTTT
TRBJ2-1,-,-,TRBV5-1,CASSFFGTPSYNEQFF,TGCGCCAGCAGCTTTTTCGGGACTCCCTCCTACAATGAGCAGTTCTTC
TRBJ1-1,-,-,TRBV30,CAWSIQVNTEAFF,TGTGCCTGGAGTATACAGGTGAACACTGAAGCTTTCTTT
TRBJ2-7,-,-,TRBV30,CAWEHLHEQYF,TGTGCCTGGGAACATCTGCACGAGCAGTACTTC
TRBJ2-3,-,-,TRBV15,CATSRDSLGRHRTDTQYF,TGTGCCACCAGCAGAGATAGTCTCGGGAGACATCGCACAGATACGCAGTATTTT
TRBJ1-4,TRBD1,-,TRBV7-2,CASSLQSGTEGGKLFF,TGTGCCAGCAGCTTGCAGTCCGGGACAGAGGGAGGAAAACTGTTTTTT
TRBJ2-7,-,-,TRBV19,CASSLSSSYEQYF,TGTGCCAGTAGTCTTAGTTCTTCCTACGAGCAGTACTTC